Below, one T cell receptor beta chain is given with its context. Assay: immunoSEQ multiplex PCR; the TCRdb copy retains only in-frame clones and omits some. Of about 70,000 clones in the sample, more than 85% are singletons; the top ten hold about 2.3%. The record originates from a study of T cell changes during pregnancy in multiple sclerosis. The ends lost 6 bases at V and 2 bases at J; junction bases unmatched: 8. This CDR3 has 14 amino acids. In germline, CDR1 is GTSNPN, CDR2 SVGIG (reference sequence). The chain carries TRBV30 and TRBJ2-5; TRBD2 matches 8 bases. This clonotype originated in a female donor with multiple sclerosis, enrolled in a pregnancy study. Sequenced material: peripheral blood, taken in the first trimester of pregnancy. The CDR3 bases are TGTGCCTGTAACCGGGGGGGGCTTCAAGAGACCCAGTACTTC. It codes for CACNRGGLQETQYF.